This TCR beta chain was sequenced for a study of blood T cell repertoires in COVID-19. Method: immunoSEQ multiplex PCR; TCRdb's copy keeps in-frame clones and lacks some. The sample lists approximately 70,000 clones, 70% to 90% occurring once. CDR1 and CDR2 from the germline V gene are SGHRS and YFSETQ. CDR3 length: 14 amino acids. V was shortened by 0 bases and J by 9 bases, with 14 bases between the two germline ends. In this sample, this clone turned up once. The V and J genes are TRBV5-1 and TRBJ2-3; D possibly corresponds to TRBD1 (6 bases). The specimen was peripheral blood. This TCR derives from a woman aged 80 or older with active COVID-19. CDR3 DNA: TGCGCCAGCAGCTTGGATAGCGTGGGGGCAACGCAGTATTTT. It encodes CASSLDSVGATQYF.